A selection of T cell receptor beta chains follows, all from one sample in a study of T cell responses to AZD1222 COVID-19 vaccine. Clones were sequenced by immunoSEQ multiplex PCR, and TCRdb holds only the in-frame ones, with some missing. Among tens of thousands of clones listed, about 88% were seen once. This specimen was peripheral blood, taken 28 days after the second AZD1222 dose. These receptors were taken from an adult who received the AZD1222 COVID-19 vaccine. CDR3s include the opening cysteine and the closing phenylalanine or tryptophan. A D gene is named only where the DNA matches it firmly. Not all rows give a size; the values are once, few, many and, for expanded clones, a class.

size	D	J	V	DNA	CDR3
few	.	TRBJ1-3	TRBV24-1	TGTGCCACCAGTGATGGGGACTCCTCTGGAAACACCATATATTTT	CATSDGDSSGNTIYF
.	TRBD1	TRBJ1-1	TRBV7-3	TGTGCCAGCAGACAGGGGATGAACACTGAAGCTTTCTTT	CASRQGMNTEAFF
.	TRBD1	TRBJ1-6	TRBV10-3	TGTGCCATCAGTGAGTCGAGTATGGCGTCAGGGGGTTATTCACCCCTCCACTTT	CAISESSMASGGYSPLHF
.	.	TRBJ1-2	TRBV6-1	TGTGCCAGCAGTGAACAGGGAAGGAGAAATGGCTACACCTTC	CASSEQGRRNGYTF
.	.	TRBJ1-1	TRBV3-1/TRBV3-2	TGTGCCAGCAGCCGCGACAACACTGAAGCTTTCTTT	CASSRDNTEAFF
.	TRBD2	TRBJ2-1	TRBV19	TGTGCCAGTAGTCCCCGACTAGCGGGAGTGGATGAGCAGTTCTTC	CASSPRLAGVDEQFF
.	TRBD2	TRBJ2-3	TRBV3-1/TRBV3-2	TGTGCCAGCAGACCCGGGACTAGCGGCCGCACAGATACGCAGTATTTT	CASRPGTSGRTDTQYF
.	.	TRBJ1-5	TRBV7-9	TGTGCCAGCAGCTTAGGTCTCAATCAGCCCCAGCATTTT	CASSLGLNQPQHF
.	TRBD2	TRBJ2-1	TRBV7-2	TGTGCCAGCAGCCCGGGACTAGCGGGAGACGTTGAGCAGTTCTTC	CASSPGLAGDVEQFF
.	.	TRBJ2-2	TRBV6-5	TGTGCCAGCAGTTACGCGGGTATGGGGACCGGGGAGCTGTTTTTT	CASSYAGMGTGELFF
.	.	TRBJ2-7	TRBV29-1	TGCAGCGTTGAGGGGGGCACCTCCTACGAGCAGTACTTC	CSVEGGTSYEQYF
.	.	TRBJ2-7	TRBV13	TGTGCCAGCAGCGCGAACAGGGTCATGGAGCAGTACTTC	CASSANRVMEQYF
once	TRBD1	TRBJ1-5	TRBV5-6	TGTGCCAGCAGGGGCGGACAGGGGACGCCTTATAGCAATCAGCCCCAGCATTTT	CASRGGQGTPYSNQPQHF
.	.	TRBJ1-2	TRBV4-3	TGCGCCAGCAGCCAAGACTGGGCTAACTATGGCTACACCTTC	CASSQDWANYGYTF
.	.	TRBJ1-4	TRBV19	TGTGCCAGTAGTATCGCCCGGGCACCCCCTAATGAAAAACTGTTTTTT	CASSIARAPPNEKLFF
once	.	TRBJ1-2	TRBV7-9	TGTGCCAGCAGCTTCCCAGGTTATGGCTACACCTTC	CASSFPGYGYTF
once	.	TRBJ1-2	TRBV6-5	TGTGCCAGCACAGTTAATTACTATGGCTACACCTTC	CASTVNYYGYTF
.	.	TRBJ2-7	TRBV10-3	TGTGCCATCAGTGAGTCAGTGGGGTTACCTCTCGAGCAGTACTTC	CAISESVGLPLEQYF
.	TRBD2	TRBJ2-5	TRBV7-2	TGTGCCAGCAACAACGGGAAGCGGGGGGGCGAGACCCAGTACTTC	CASNNGKRGGETQYF
.	TRBD1	TRBJ1-6	TRBV7-9	TGTGCCAGCAGCATGAGGACAGGGCCAGATTCACCCCTCCACTTT	CASSMRTGPDSPLHF
.	TRBD1	TRBJ1-1	TRBV5-1	TGCGCCAGCAGCCCCTCGGGACAGGGGTTGCCGCTGAACACTGAAGCTTTCTTT	CASSPSGQGLPLNTEAFF
once	.	TRBJ1-3	TRBV11-3	TGTGCCAGCAGCTTTGGACAGCCCTCTGGAAACACCATATATTTT	CASSFGQPSGNTIYF
.	TRBD1	TRBJ1-2	TRBV27	TGTGCCAGCAGTTACGGTAGGGGGACCGGGACAGGGGAAGGCTACACCTTC	CASSYGRGTGTGEGYTF
.	TRBD1	TRBJ1-2	TRBV13	TGTGCCAGCAGCGCCAGGACAGGGGAGGGTGGCTACACCTTC	CASSARTGEGGYTF
.	.	TRBJ1-5	TRBV4-3	TGCGCCAGCAGCCAAGATTGGGGTCGGGATCATCAGCCCCAGCATTTT	CASSQDWGRDHQPQHF
.	.	TRBJ2-7	TRBV10-3	TGTGCCATCAGTGAGTCGATCGTAGGTTCAGGAGAGCAGTACTTC	CAISESIVGSGEQYF
.	TRBD1	TRBJ2-1	TRBV7-9	TGTGCCAGCAGCTTGGGGACAGCTAATGAGCAGTTCTTC	CASSLGTANEQFF
once	.	TRBJ1-5	TRBV28	TGTGCCAGCAGTAAACCGGACGGGCTAAATCAGCCCCAGCATTTT	CASSKPDGLNQPQHF
.	TRBD2	TRBJ2-1	TRBV4-2	TGTGCCAGCAGCCAAGTTGGCGGGAGAGGCAATGAGCAGTTCTTC	CASSQVGGRGNEQFF
.	.	TRBJ1-2	TRBV28	TGTGCCATCAACCCGGGGTCTGGCTACACCTTC	CAINPGSGYTF
.	.	TRBJ1-6	TRBV5-4	TGTGCCAGCAGCTTAGAGGAGTACTCACCCCTCCACTTT	CASSLEEYSPLHF
.	.	TRBJ2-1	TRBV12-3/TRBV12-4	TGTGCCAGCAGTTTTGATGGGCGGGAGCAGTTCTTC	CASSFDGREQFF
.	TRBD1	TRBJ1-5	TRBV6-1	TGTGCCAGCAGTGGCCTACAGGGGTTAAGGAGCAATCAGCCCCAGCATTTT	CASSGLQGLRSNQPQHF
few	.	TRBJ1-2	TRBV28	TGTGCCAGCAGAAAAATCCCCCTTAAGGGAAGCTACACCTTC	CASRKIPLKGSYTF
.	TRBD2	TRBJ2-7	TRBV4-3	TGCGCCAGCAGCCAAGGTACTAGCGGTCATCTAGGGCAGTACTTC	CASSQGTSGHLGQYF
.	.	TRBJ1-2	TRBV6-5	TGTGCCAGCAGTTACCGGGGGGATGGCTACACCTTC	CASSYRGDGYTF
.	TRBD2	TRBJ2-1	TRBV6-5	TGTGCCAGCAGTAAGCGCGGGGGAAGCAATGAGCAGTTCTTC	CASSKRGGSNEQFF
.	.	TRBJ1-2	TRBV7-8	TGTGCCAGCAGCTTAAGCGTAGGGGTGGCTGGCTACACCTTC	CASSLSVGVAGYTF
.	.	TRBJ1-6	TRBV2	TGTGCCAGCACTGACCGACTTCGGGTCTCCCCCCTCCACTTT	CASTDRLRVSPLHF
.	.	TRBJ1-2	TRBV18	TGTGCCAGCTCGTCAGATGGGGCGGGATACACCTTC	CASSSDGAGYTF
.	.	TRBJ1-1	TRBV28	TGTGCCAGCAGTTTCTGGGGGACTGAAGCTTTCTTT	CASSFWGTEAFF
.	.	TRBJ1-4	TRBV3-1/TRBV3-2	TGTGCCAGCAGCCACCGGGGTGAAAAACTGTTTTTT	CASSHRGEKLFF
.	.	TRBJ2-7	TRBV3-1/TRBV3-2	TGTGCCAGCAGCCAAGACCGCGAGCAGTACTTC	CASSQDREQYF
.	.	TRBJ2-7	TRBV21-1	TGTGCCTCCCGCGGCGGGGTGTTCGGAGAGCAGTACTTC	CASRGGVFGEQYF
.	TRBD2	TRBJ2-1	TRBV4-3	TGCGCCAGCAGCCAAGTAAAGACCGGGACTAGCGGGAGGAAAGCCTACAATGAGCAGTTCTTC	CASSQVKTGTSGRKAYNEQFF
.	TRBD1	TRBJ1-5	TRBV18	TGTGCCAGCTCATCATCCGGGACAGGGGGCTCCGGGGCTCATTTT	CASSSSGTGGSGAHF
.	TRBD2	TRBJ2-7	TRBV6-1	TGTGCCAGCAGTGAAGAAAAGCGGGGGACCCTGGGGTACGAGCAGTACTTC	CASSEEKRGTLGYEQYF
.	.	TRBJ1-4	TRBV7-9	TGTGCCAGCAGCTCGCAGGGTGGGGATGAAAAACTGTTTTTT	CASSSQGGDEKLFF
.	TRBD2	TRBJ2-1	TRBV5-1	TGCGCCAGCACAGAGGGACTAGCGGGGGCCAATGAGCAGTTCTTC	CASTEGLAGANEQFF
.	.	TRBJ1-5	TRBV6-4	TGTGCCAGCAGTGACCGATGGACCTATAGCAATCAGCCCCAGCATTTT	CASSDRWTYSNQPQHF
.	.	TRBJ1-2	TRBV18	TGTGCCAGCTCACCTCCTAGCGTTCAGTATGGCTACACCTTC	CASSPPSVQYGYTF
.	.	TRBJ1-2	TRBV7-6	TGTGCCAGCAGCTTAACAGGCTCCAGCGGCTACACCTTC	CASSLTGSSGYTF
.	.	TRBJ1-1	TRBV27	TGTGCCAGCAGTTACATCAAGGACACTGAAGCTTTCTTT	CASSYIKDTEAFF
.	TRBD1	TRBJ1-2	TRBV3-1/TRBV3-2	TGTGCCAGCAGCCACGGGACAGGACGCTATGGCTACACCTTC	CASSHGTGRYGYTF